This entry describes one T cell receptor (beta chain). The antigen remains undetermined. Between the trimmed V and J ends, which lost 7 bases and 9 bases, there was a span of 16 bases. Per germline, CDR1 SNHLY and CDR2 FYNNEI. The CDR3 loop spans 13 amino acids. Using immunoSEQ multiplex PCR, the repertoire was profiled, and TCRdb retains in-frame clones only, with some absent. The table has more than 500,000 clones, about 96% seen once; the top ten hold 0.05% to 0.07%. These data are taken from a study of shared clonotypes between healthy human individuals. Study-wide points: It was observed that 5% to 6% of naive CD4 clonotypes were shared across a few donors.

The receptor comes from a woman younger than 45 in good health. The chain carries TRBV2 and TRBJ2-1; perhaps TRBD2 as D (7 bases). Sequences were obtained from naive CD4+ T cells sorted from blood. Subset reported: CD45RA+ positively selected. The CDR3 is CASTTLRGGEQFF. The CDR3 coding sequence is TGTGCCAGCACTACCTTGAGGGGGGGTGAGCAGTTCTTC.